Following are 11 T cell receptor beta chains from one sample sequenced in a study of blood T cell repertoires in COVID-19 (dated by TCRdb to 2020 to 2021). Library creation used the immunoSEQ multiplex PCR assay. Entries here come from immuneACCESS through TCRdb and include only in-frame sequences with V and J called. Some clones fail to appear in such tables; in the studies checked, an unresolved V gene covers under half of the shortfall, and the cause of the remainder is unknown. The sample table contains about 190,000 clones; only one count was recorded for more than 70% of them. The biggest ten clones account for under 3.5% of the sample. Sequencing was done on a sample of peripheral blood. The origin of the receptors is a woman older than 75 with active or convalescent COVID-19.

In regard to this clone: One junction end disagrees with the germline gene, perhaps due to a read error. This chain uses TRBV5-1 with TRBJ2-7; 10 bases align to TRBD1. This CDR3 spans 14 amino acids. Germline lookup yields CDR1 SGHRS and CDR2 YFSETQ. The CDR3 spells CASSPATGGYGQYF. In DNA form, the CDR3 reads TGCGCCAGCAGCCCCGCGACAGGGGGCTACGGGCAGTACTTC.

The CDR3 DNA reads TGTGCCAGCAGTCCGCAGGGGGCTAGCAATCAGCCCCAGCATTTT. It codes for CASSPQGASNQPQHF. This chain links TRBV28 with TRBJ1-5, with 8 positions matching TRBD1. V trimming: 5 bases; J trimming: 0 bases; junction bases outside the gene matches: 3. The CDR3 covers 15 residues. CDR1 MDHEN and CDR2 SYDVKM come from the germline V gene.

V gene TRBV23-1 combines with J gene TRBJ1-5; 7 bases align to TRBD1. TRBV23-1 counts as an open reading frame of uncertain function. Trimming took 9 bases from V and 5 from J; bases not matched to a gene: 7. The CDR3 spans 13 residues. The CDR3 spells CASRQGKHQPQHF. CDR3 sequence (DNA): TGCGCCAGTCGACAGGGAAAACATCAGCCCCAGCATTTT.

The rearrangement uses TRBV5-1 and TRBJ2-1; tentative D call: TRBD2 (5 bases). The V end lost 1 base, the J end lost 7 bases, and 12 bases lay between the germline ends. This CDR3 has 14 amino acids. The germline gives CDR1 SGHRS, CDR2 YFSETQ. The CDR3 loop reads CASSLRGVGNEQFF. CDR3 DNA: TGCGCCAGCAGCTTGCGGGGAGTGGGGAATGAGCAGTTCTTC.

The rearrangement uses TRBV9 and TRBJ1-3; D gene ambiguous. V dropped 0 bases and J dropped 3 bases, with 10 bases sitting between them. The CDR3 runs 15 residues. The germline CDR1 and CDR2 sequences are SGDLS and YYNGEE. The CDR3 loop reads CASSVGPGIGNTIYF. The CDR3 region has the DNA TGTGCCAGCAGCGTAGGGCCGGGGATTGGAAACACCATATATTTT.

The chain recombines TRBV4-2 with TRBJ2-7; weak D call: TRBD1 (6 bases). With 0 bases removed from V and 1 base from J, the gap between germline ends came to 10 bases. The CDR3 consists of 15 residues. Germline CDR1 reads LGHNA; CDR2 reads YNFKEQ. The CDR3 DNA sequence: TGTGCCAGCAGCCAAGATAAGGACAGTTCCTACGAGCAGTACTTC. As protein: CASSQDKDSSYEQYF.

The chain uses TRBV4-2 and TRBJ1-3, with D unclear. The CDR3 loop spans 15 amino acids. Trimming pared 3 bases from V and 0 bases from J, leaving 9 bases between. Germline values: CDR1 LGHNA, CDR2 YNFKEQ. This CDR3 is CASSQSPVSGNTIYF. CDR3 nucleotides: TGTGCCAGCAGCCAGTCACCGGTCTCTGGAAACACCATATATTTT.

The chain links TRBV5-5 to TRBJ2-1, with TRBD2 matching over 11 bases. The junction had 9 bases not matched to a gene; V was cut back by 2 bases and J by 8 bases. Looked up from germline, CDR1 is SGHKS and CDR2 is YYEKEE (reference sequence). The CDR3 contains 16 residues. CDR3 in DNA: TGTGCCAGCAGCTTAATTCTAGCGGGGGGTCCCGATGAGCAGTTCTTC. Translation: CASSLILAGGPDEQFF.

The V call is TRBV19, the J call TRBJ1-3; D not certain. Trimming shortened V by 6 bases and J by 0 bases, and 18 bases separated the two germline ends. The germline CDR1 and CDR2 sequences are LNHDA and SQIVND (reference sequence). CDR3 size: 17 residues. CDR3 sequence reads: CASRQNLGAFSGNTIYF. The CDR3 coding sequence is TGTGCCAGTAGACAAAACCTTGGAGCCTTCTCTGGAAACACCATATATTTT.

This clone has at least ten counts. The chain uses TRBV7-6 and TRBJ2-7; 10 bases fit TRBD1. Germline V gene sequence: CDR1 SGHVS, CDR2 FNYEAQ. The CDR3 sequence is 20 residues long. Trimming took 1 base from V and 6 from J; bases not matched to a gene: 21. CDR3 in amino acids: CASSLGSSTGGAYISLEQYF. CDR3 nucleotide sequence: TGTGCCAGCAGCTTAGGGAGTTCGACAGGGGGCGCTTATATTTCTCTCGAGCAGTACTTC.

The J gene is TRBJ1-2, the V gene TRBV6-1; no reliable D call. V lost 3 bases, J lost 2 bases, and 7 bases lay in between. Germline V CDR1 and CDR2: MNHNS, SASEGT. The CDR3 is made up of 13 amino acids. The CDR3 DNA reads TGTGCCAGCAGTGATACGCAGAACTATGGCTACACCTTC. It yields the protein CASSDTQNYGYTF.